This T cell receptor (beta chain) was observed in a study of post-analysis software for immune sequencing data (dated by TCRdb to between 2014 and 2017). With regard to the full study: The recorded disease courses included relapsing-remitting, secondary progressive and progressive-relapsing multiple sclerosis, and some patients had no subtype annotation. The patient repertoires were set against 11 previously published healthy control repertoires from donors whose ages ranged from about 6 to 27 years. A subset of samples was prepared in parallel using single-end sample barcoding, then pooled and co-amplified after Illumina adapter ligation. The study at large found these results: Multiple sclerosis patients had significantly lower normalized Chao1 diversity than controls, a result that suggests substantial peripheral T-cell clonal expansion. Direct clustering with F measure showed strong co-clustering of samples prepared in the same batch, prompting a batch-effect correction. The control group was slightly older than the multiple sclerosis patient group. Significantly higher frequencies in patients than in controls were found for several TRBV segments, including TRBV5-6, TRBV5-1 and TRBV20-1.

V is clipped by 6 bases and J by 5 bases, and the sequence between their germline boundaries is 25 bases long. The CDR3 goes from the cysteine to the phenylalanine over 16 residues. The read is trimmed to its CDR3 DNA, 48 bases read in frame from base 1. Per the germline V gene (reference sequence), DFQATT is the CDR1 and SNEGSKA is the CDR2. TCR beta repertoires were profiled from peripheral blood of some 13 young patients with multiple sclerosis to demonstrate the VDJtools post-analysis software. The patients with multiple sclerosis were children and adolescents between 6 and 15 years of age. Library method: PCR. Reads for this sample came from an Illumina HiSeq 2500. To reduce PCR and sequencing biases, unique molecular identifiers were incorporated into the TCR beta cDNA libraries. Roughly 500,000 cDNA molecules were obtained per 1 to 10 million input T cells, so each molecule approximated one T cell. The patient libraries were prepared and sequenced using the same protocol as the earlier healthy control dataset. Within a given batch, samples were prepared together, multiplexed and sequenced on the same HiSeq lane. Per the original workflow: Raw barcoded reads were processed with MIGEC, discarding single-read molecular identifier groups before consensus assembly and CDR3 extraction. Clonotype tables were post-analysed with VDJtools, normalizing diversity by down-sampling all datasets to the smallest sample size. To correct batch-related cross-sample contamination, repertoire overlap clustering matched CDR3 amino acid sequences but not nucleotide sequences. The public sequencing data were trimmed at Q25 with fastp and processed into clonotypes with MiXCR by TCRdb, which kept only in-frame beta chains. Merged by CDR3 protein, the rows form single entries marked with the most common genes and DNA. TCRdb's processing, not the study's, gives the V and J calls here. The sample records about 540,000 distinct CDR3 sequences, roughly 34% of which are singletons. The top ten constitute 5% to 6% of the sample.

This clonotype was found many times. This receptor's antigen is unknown. No per-base quality is available; no much larger clone lies one base away. This receptor chain uses TRBV20-1 and TRBJ2-5; a tentative D match to TRBD2 spans 5 bases. The sample consisted of blood. The receptor comes from a girl aged 2-17 years with multiple sclerosis. For the CDR3, the sequence is CSAYPAPGGSRETQYF. The nucleotides read TGCAGTGCGTACCCAGCCCCCGGCGGGTCCAGGGAGACCCAGTACTTC.